The subject of this entry is one T cell receptor (beta chain). Antigen: not known. This record belongs to a study of OX40 agonist ivuxolimab in advanced cancers. The wider study: Ivuxolimab, which is an agonistic anti-OX40 (CD134) antibody, was administered to the patients.

V was shortened by 0 bases and J by 5 bases, with 11 bases between the two germline ends. Germline V gene sequence: CDR1 SGHNT, CDR2 YYREEE (reference sequence). The CDR3 contains 14 residues. Some clones are missing from TCRdb's copy, which holds only in-frame ones; the method was immunoSEQ multiplex PCR. Altogether under 45,000 clones are present, 75% to 90% being singletons, with the ten largest covering around 4%. General study findings and limits: Among the lowest peripheral clonal expansion occurred in 0.1-3.0 mg/kg partial responders.

The V call is TRBV5-4, the J call TRBJ1-1; D remains unclear. The origin of this receptor is an adult with an advanced solid tumor such as melanoma, head and neck, liver or kidney cancer. Source: CD4+ or CD8+ T cells sorted from blood, taken in a trial of the OX40 agonist ivuxolimab. CDR3 in DNA: TGTGCCAGCAGCTTGGGCCTGCAGCGGACTGAAGCTTTCTTT. As protein: CASSLGLQRTEAFF.